The clone carrying this T cell receptor (beta chain) has ten or more counts. The sample originates from a study of human T cells and chemical hapten exposure. In TCRdb, the RACE reads were re-called with MiXCR into one record per CDR3 protein. The table lists around 380,000 distinct CDR3 sequences, around 5.5% of them singletons. The CDR3 contains 12 residues. The V and J ends lost 6 bases and 6 bases respectively, with 12 bases between them. Per germline, CDR1 SQVTM and CDR2 ANQGSEA. The time point is: pre-sensitization, week 0. Treatment specified: therapeutic diphenylcyclopropenone sensitization with weekly scalp DPC.

Material: whole blood, obtained in connection with sensitization to the hapten diphenylcyclopropenone (DPC). The source of this sequence is a woman between 18 and 29 years old with alopecia areata. Some clones in this sample may be carry-over from other donors' samples. The genes are TRBV29-1 and TRBJ2-4; no firm D call. The CDR3 region has the DNA TGCAGCGTGGCCCACAGCCGAAACATTCAGTACTTC. Translated, it gives CSVAHSRNIQYF.